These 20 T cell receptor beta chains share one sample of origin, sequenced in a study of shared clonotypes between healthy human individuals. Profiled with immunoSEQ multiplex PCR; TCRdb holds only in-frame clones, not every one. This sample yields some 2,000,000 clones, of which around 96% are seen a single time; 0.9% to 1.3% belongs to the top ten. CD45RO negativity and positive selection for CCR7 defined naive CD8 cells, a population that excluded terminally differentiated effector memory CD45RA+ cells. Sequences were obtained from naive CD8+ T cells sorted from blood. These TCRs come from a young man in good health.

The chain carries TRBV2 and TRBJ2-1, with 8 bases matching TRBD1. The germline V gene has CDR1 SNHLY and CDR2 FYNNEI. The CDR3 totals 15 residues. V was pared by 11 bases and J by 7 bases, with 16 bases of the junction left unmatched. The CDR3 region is CACPETGVRGNEQFF. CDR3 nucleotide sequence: TGTGCCTGCCCGGAGACAGGGGTCCGGGGTAATGAGCAGTTCTTC.

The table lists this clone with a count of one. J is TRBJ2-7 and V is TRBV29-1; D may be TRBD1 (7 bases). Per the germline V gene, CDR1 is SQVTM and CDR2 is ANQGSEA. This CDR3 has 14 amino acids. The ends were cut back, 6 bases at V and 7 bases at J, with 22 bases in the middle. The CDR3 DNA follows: TGCAGCGTGTCAGGGACAGCCGAAGGGAGGGAGCAGTACTTC. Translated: CSVSGTAEGREQYF.

The CDR3 nucleotides read TGTGCCAGCAGCTTCGCAACAGGCCTCACTGAAGCTTTCTTT. The encoded protein is CASSFATGLTEAFF. The V and J genes are TRBV5-4 and TRBJ1-1; possibly TRBD1 for D (5 bases). With 2 bases removed from V and 4 bases from J, the gap between germline ends came to 12 bases. CDR1 and CDR2 (germline): SGHNT, YYREEE (reference sequence). The CDR3 covers 14 residues.

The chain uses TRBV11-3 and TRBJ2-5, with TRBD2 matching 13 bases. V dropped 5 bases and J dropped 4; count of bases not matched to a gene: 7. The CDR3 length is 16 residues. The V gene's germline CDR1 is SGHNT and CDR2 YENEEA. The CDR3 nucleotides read TGTGCCAGCAGCCAAACTAGCGGGGGGGCCCCAGAGACCCAGTACTTC. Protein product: CASSQTSGGAPETQYF.

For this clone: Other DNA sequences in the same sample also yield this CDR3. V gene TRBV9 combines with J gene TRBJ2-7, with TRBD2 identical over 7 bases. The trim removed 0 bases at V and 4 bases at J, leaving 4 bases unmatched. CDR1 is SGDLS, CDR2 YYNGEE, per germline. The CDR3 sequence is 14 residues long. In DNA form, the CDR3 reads TGTGCCAGCAGCGTAGGCGGGGGTGTATACGAGCAGTACTTC. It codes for CASSVGGGVYEQYF.

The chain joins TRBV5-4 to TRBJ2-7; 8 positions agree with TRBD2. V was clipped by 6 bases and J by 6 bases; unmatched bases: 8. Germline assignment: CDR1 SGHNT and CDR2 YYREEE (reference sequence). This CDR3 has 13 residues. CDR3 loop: CASIGTRGSEQYF. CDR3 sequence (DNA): TGTGCCAGCATCGGGACTAGGGGCTCCGAGCAGTACTTC.

The CDR3 DNA is TGTGCCAGCAGTTACATCCAGGGCACTGAAGCTTTCTTT. It codes for CASSYIQGTEAFF. This rearrangement joins TRBV6-5 to TRBJ1-1; a weak D match, TRBD1 (5 bases). Trimming cost V 2 bases and J 4 bases, with 8 bases left between them. The length of the CDR3 is 13 residues. Germline-derived CDR1 and CDR2 are MNHEY and SVGAGI.

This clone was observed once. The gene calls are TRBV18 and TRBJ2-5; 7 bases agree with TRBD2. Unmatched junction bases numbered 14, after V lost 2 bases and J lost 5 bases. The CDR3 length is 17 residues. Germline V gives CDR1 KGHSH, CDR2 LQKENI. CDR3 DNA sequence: TGTGCCAGCTCACCAGTCGGGGCGGGAGAGCTGGGCGAGACCCAGTACTTC. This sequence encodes CASSPVGAGELGETQYF.

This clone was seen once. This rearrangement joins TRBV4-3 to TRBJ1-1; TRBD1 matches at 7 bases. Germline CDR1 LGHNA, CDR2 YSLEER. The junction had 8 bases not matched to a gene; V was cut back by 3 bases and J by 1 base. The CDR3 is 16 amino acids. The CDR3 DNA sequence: TGCGCCAGCAGCCATAGCTGGGGGACAGAGAACACTGAAGCTTTCTTT. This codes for CASSHSWGTENTEAFF.

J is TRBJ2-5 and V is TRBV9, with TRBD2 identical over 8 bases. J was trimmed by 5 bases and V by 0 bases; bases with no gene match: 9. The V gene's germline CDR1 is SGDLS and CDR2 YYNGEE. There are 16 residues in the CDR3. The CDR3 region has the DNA TGTGCCAGCAGCGTAGCAGGTGGAGGCGGGAGGGAGACCCAGTACTTC. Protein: CASSVAGGGGRETQYF.

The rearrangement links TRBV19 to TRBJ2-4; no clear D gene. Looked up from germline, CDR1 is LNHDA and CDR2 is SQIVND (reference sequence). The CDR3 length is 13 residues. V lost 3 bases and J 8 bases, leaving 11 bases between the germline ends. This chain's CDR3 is CASSISPGYIQYF. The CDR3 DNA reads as TGTGCCAGTAGTATTTCTCCCGGATACATTCAGTACTTC.

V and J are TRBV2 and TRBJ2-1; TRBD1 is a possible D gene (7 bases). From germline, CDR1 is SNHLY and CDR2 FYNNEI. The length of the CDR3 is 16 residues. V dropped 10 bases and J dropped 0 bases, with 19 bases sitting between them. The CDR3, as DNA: TGTGCCACCCCGGGAGAGGGGGCGAGCTCCTACAATGAGCAGTTCTTC. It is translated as CATPGEGASSYNEQFF.

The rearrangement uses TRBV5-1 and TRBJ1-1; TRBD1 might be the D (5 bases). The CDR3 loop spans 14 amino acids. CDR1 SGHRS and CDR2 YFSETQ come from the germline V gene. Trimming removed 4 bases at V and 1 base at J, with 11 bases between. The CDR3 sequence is CASSPGTRNTEAFF. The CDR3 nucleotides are TGCGCCAGCAGCCCTGGGACGCGGAACACTGAAGCTTTCTTT.

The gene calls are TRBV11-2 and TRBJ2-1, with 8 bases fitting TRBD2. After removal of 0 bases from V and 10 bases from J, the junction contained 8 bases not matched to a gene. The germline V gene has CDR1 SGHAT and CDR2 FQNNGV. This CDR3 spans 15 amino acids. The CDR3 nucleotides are TGTGCCAGCAGCTTAGAGGGACTAGGGGTTAAAGAGCAGTTCTTC. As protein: CASSLEGLGVKEQFF. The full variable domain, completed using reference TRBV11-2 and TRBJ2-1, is EAGVAQSPRYKIIEKRQSVAFWCNPISGHATLYWYQQILGQGPKLLIQFQNNGVVDDSQLPKDRFSAERLKGVDSTLKIQPAKLEDSAVYLCASSLEGLGVKEQFFGPGTRLTVL.

The CDR3 coding sequence is TGTGCCAGCAGTGAAGCCGGGGAGGGGGCGTTATACGAGCAGTACTTC. Translation gives CASSEAGEGALYEQYF. The chain is built from TRBV2 and TRBJ2-7; either TRBD1 or TRBD2 may fit D (7 bases each). V lost 0 bases and J 4 bases, leaving 16 bases between the germline ends. The CDR3 covers 16 residues. Germline V CDR1 and CDR2: SNHLY, FYNNEI.

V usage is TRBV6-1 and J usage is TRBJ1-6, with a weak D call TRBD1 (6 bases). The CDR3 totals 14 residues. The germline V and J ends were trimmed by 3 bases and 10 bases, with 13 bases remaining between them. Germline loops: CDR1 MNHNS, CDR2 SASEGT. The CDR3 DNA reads TGTGCCAGCAGTGATTACAGGGATGGCTCACCCCTCCACTTT. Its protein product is CASSDYRDGSPLHF.

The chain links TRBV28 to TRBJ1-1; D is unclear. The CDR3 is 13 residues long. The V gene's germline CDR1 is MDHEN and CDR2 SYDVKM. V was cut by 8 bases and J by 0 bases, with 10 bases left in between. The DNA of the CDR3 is TGTGCCAGCGTCTTCAGCGTGAACACTGAAGCTTTCTTT. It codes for CASVFSVNTEAFF.

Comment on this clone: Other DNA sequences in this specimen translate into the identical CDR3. The CDR3 DNA is TGCGCCAGCAGCCCAGAAGGGTACGAGCAGTACTTC. Translation: CASSPEGYEQYF. The V and J genes are TRBV4-1 and TRBJ2-7, with D unresolved. Germline V gene lookup returns CDR1 MGHRA and CDR2 YSYEKL. This CDR3 is 12 amino acids long. Trimming stripped 4 bases from V and 4 bases from J, with 8 bases between.

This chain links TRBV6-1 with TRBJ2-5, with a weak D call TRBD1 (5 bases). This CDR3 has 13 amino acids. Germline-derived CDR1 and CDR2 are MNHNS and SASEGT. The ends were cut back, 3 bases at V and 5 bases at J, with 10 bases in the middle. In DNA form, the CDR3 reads TGTGCCAGCAGTGACCTAGGGGCTGAGACCCAGTACTTC. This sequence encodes CASSDLGAETQYF.

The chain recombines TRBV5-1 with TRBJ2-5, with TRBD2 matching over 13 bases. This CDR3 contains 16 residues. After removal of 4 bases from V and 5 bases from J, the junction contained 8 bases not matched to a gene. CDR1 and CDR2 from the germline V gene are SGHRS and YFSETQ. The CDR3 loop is CASSPRLAGGKETQYF. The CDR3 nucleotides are TGCGCCAGCAGCCCACGACTAGCGGGGGGCAAGGAGACCCAGTACTTC. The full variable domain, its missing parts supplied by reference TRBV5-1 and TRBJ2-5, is KAGVTQTPRYLIKTRGQQVTLSCSPISGHRSVSWYQQTPGQGLQFLFEYFSETQRNKGNFPGRFSGRQFSNSRSEMNVSTLELGDSALYLCASSPRLAGGKETQYFGPGTRLLVL.